Listed below are T cell receptor beta chains from one sample, sequenced in a study of blood T cell repertoires in COVID-19. Generated by immunoSEQ multiplex PCR, the TCRdb table keeps only in-frame clones and is missing some. Of roughly 230,000 clones listed, approximately 81% are singletons. The specimen was peripheral blood. The receptor source for this set is a woman of 80 years or more with acute or convalescent COVID-19. CDR3s include the opening cysteine and the closing phenylalanine or tryptophan. The order of the fields is J gene, D gene, CDR3 length, clone size, V gene, CDR3 DNA, CDR3 protein. The D gene is left open where the match is weak. The size entry is marked missing in some rows and otherwise reads once, few, many or a size class.

>TRBJ2-5|TRBD2|13|-|TRBV11-1
TGTGCCAGCAAACTAGCGGGAGGCCAGACCCAGTACTTC
CASKLAGGQTQYF
>TRBJ1-2|-|17|-|TRBV6-1
TGTGCCAGCAGTGACCGACAGCAGAAGGGGATTTATCGTGGCTACACCTTC
CASSDRQQKGIYRGYTF
>TRBJ2-3|-|15|-|TRBV11-2
TGTGCCAGCAGCAATTATGCTGGAGCAGACGGTACGCAGTATTTT
CASSNYAGADGTQYF
>TRBJ2-7|TRBD2|19|few|TRBV11-2
TGTGCCAGCAGCCCCCTGGACCGGGGGCGGGGGGAGAACCCGTACGAGCAGTACTTC
CASSPLDRGRGENPYEQYF
>TRBJ2-7|-|17|-|TRBV11-2
TGTGCCAGCAGCCCCCTCCTAGGGGCTAGAGGTAACTACGAGCAGTACTTC
CASSPLLGARGNYEQYF
>TRBJ1-4|-|13|few|TRBV6-5
TGTGCCAGCAGTTCGGGTCGGCGCGAAAAACTGTTTTTT
CASSSGRREKLFF
>TRBJ1-4|-|12|-|TRBV3-1/TRBV3-2
TGTGCCAGCAGCCCCAGTGGTTTAAAACTGTTTTTT
CASSPSGLKLFF
>TRBJ2-3|TRBD2|15|-|TRBV7-8
TGTGCCAGCAGTCTTAGCGGGGGAGGGGGGGATACGCAGTATTTT
CASSLSGGGGDTQYF
>TRBJ1-6|TRBD1|13|few|TRBV2
TGTGCCACTGAGGACAGGGCTTATTCACCCCTCCACTTT
CATEDRAYSPLHF
>TRBJ2-6|TRBD1|16|few|TRBV28
TGTGCCAGCTCGGGACAGGCTTTATCTGGGGCCAACGTCCTGACTTTC
CASSGQALSGANVLTF
>TRBJ1-1|TRBD1|14|-|TRBV5-8
TGTGCCAGCAGCCTCGCCTGGACAGGGACTGAAGCTTTCTTT
CASSLAWTGTEAFF
>TRBJ1-5|-|17|-|TRBV19
TGTGCCAGTAGCGGCAGGGGTTACGGGGCCGACAATCAGCCCCAGCATTTT
CASSGRGYGADNQPQHF
>TRBJ1-3|-|16|-|TRBV2
TGTGCCAGCAGCCGCTCGGACGGGAGCTCTGGAAACACCATATATTTT
CASSRSDGSSGNTIYF